Given below is one T cell receptor (beta chain) in context. Its antigen is currently unknown. This record comes from a study of beta chain features in type 1 diabetes. Study results and caveats: Across all four CD4+ subsets, people with type 1 diabetes showed modestly shorter TCRB CDR3s.

Since all of the isolated RNA was reverse transcribed, expressed TCRB transcripts were what got sequenced. Naive, central memory and regulatory T cell samples came to a mean of approximately 3.57 million reads. TCRdb's table, derived via immunoSEQ multiplex PCR, lists solely in-frame clones and lacks some. This sample has about 320,000 clones, with 14% found just once. The CDR3 consists of 13 residues. Trimming removed 3 bases at V and 2 bases at J, with 7 bases between. Germline CDR1 and CDR2: SGDLS and YYNGEE. The collection from each donor was one heparinised blood draw averaging roughly 100 mL. Each population that was sorted was more than 98% pure.

The source of this sequence is a man under 40 in good health. The chain has TRBV9 and TRBJ2-3; D is possibly TRBD1 or TRBD2 (5 bases each). Specimen: central memory CD4+ T cells from blood. CDR3 DNA sequence: TGTGCCAGCAGCGCCGGGGCCACAGATACGCAGTATTTT. As protein: CASSAGATDTQYF.